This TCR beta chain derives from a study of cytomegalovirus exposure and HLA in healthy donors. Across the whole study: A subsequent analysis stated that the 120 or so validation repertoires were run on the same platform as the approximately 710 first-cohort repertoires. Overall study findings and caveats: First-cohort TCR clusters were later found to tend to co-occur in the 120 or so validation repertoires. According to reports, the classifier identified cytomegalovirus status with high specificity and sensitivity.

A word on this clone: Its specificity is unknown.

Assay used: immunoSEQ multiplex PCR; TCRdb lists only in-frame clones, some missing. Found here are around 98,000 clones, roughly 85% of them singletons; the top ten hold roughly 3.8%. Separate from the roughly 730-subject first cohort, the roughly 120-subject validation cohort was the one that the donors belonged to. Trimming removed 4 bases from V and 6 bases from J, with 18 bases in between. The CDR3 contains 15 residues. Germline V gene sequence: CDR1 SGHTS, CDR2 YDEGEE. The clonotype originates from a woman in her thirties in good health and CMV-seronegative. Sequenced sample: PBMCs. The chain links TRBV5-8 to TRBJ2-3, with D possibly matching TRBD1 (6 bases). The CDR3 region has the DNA TGTGCCAGCAGCCTGGACAGTCCTCATATGGATACGCAGTATTTT. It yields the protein CASSLDSPHMDTQYF.